Below are 29 T cell receptor beta chains sequenced from a single sample in a study of blood T cells in healthy people across ages. A J-beta primer mix and a sample-barcoded 5' primer were used in a second PCR of about 7 to 12 cycles. In TCRdb, the 5' RACE reads were re-called with MiXCR into one record per CDR3 protein. The sample holds about 1,500,000 distinct CDR3 sequences; approximately 28% are singletons and the top ten take roughly 8.2%. Sequencing was done on a sample of blood. These receptors came from a woman aged 30 to 39 in good health.

CDR3 sequence: CASSVTSGGIGNEQFF. In DNA form, the CDR3 reads TGTGCCAGCAGCGTCACGAGCGGGGGGATTGGGAATGAGCAGTTCTTC. This chain connects TRBV3-1 to TRBJ2-1, with 9 bases fitting TRBD2. The CDR3 loop spans 16 amino acids. V trimming: 5 bases; J trimming: 7 bases; junction bases outside the gene matches: 12. Germline CDR1 is LGHDT and CDR2 is YNNKEL (reference sequence).

This clonotype was seen only a few times. The rearrangement joins TRBV7-2 to TRBJ2-1; D not resolved. The CDR3 totals 14 residues. Germline assignment: CDR1 SGHTA and CDR2 FQGNSA. Trimming cost V 5 bases and J 1 base, with 9 bases left between them. The CDR3 sequence is CASSNGPSYNEQFF. The CDR3 bases are TGTGCCAGCAGCAACGGCCCGTCCTACAATGAGCAGTTCTTC.

The rearrangement joins TRBV29-1 to TRBJ1-2; no reliable D call. Per the germline V gene, CDR1 is SQVTM and CDR2 is ANQGSEA. The CDR3 length is 8 residues. CDR3 region: CSGEGYTF. In DNA, the CDR3 is TGCTCGGGAGAGGGCTACACCTTC.

This clonotype appeared many times. This sequence joins TRBV29-1 and TRBJ2-7; 7 bases fit TRBD1. The CDR3 totals 16 residues. Germline CDR1 SQVTM, CDR2 ANQGSEA. V was pared by 2 bases and J by 4 bases, with 14 bases of the junction left unmatched. The CDR3 sequence: CSVELMGSGQTYEQYF. The CDR3 coding sequence is TGCAGCGTTGAACTAATGGGCTCGGGACAGACTTACGAGCAGTACTTC.

Of note for this clonotype: At one end the junction does not follow the germline gene, possibly because of a read error. The chain joins TRBV7-9 to TRBJ2-1; 13 nucleotides match TRBD2. Germline V lookup: CDR1 SEHNR, CDR2 FQNEAQ (reference sequence). This CDR3 spans 20 amino acids. DNA of the CDR3: TGTGTCAGCAGCTCCCTCGGTGGACTAGCGGGAGCGGGGGGCTACAATGAGCAGTTCTTC. Amino acids: CVSSSLGGLAGAGGYNEQFF.

In regard to this clonotype: Compared with germline, one end of the junction differs, possibly owing to a read error. This chain connects TRBV11-2 to TRBJ2-7; D gene ambiguous. The CDR3 contains 13 residues. Germline V gene sequence: CDR1 SGHAT, CDR2 FQNNGV. CDR3 coding DNA: TGTGTCAGCTTAACGACGGTCCCCTACGAGCAGTACTTC. Amino acid sequence: CVSLTTVPYEQYF.

The chain joins TRBV20-1 to TRBJ2-2; D gene unclear. The CDR3 is made up of 14 amino acids. The V gene's germline CDR1 is DFQATT and CDR2 SNEGSKA (reference sequence). The V end was cut by 0 bases, the J end by 6 bases, with 11 bases between. The CDR3: CSAREGRGSGELFF. The DNA of the CDR3 is TGCAGTGCTAGAGAGGGCAGAGGATCCGGGGAGCTGTTTTTT.

A word on this clonotype: One end of the junction fails to match germline, which may point to a read error. CDR3 amino acids: CTSSPPAGPRETQYF. CDR3 nucleotides: TGTACCAGCAGCCCTCCGGCAGGGCCGAGAGAGACCCAGTACTTC. V and J are TRBV6-5 and TRBJ2-5; tentative D call: TRBD1 (5 bases). This CDR3 comprises 15 residues. CDR1 is MNHEY, CDR2 SVGAGI, per germline.

J is TRBJ1-4 and V is TRBV9, with D hard to call. This CDR3 contains 15 residues. The germline V gene has CDR1 SGDLS and CDR2 YYNGEE. V was cut by 0 bases and J by 0 bases, with 6 bases left in between. The CDR3 DNA follows: TGTGCCAGCAGCGTAGGTGCCGCAACTAATGAAAAACTGTTTTTT. Translating it yields CASSVGAATNEKLFF.

V gene TRBV20-1 combines with J gene TRBJ2-1, with D hard to call. The CDR3 is 14 amino acids. Per the germline V gene, CDR1 is DFQATT and CDR2 is SNEGSKA (reference sequence). Trimming took off 5 bases at V and 4 bases at J, with 15 bases between the two ends. CDR3 sequence (DNA): TGCAGTGCTCCCCCACGGGCCGGATACAATGAGCAGTTCTTC. This gives the protein CSAPPRAGYNEQFF.

This clonotype was found a few times. The chain has TRBV20-1 and TRBJ1-4; the D gene is possibly TRBD1 (5 bases). The ends were cut back, 5 bases at V and 5 bases at J, with 18 bases in the middle. There are 15 residues in the CDR3. CDR1 is DFQATT and CDR2 is SNEGSKA in the germline V gene (reference sequence). The CDR3 is CSAPGSGTGNEKLFF. CDR3 in DNA: TGCAGTGCTCCCGGCAGCGGGACGGGCAATGAAAAACTGTTTTTT.

This clonotype has only a few counts. The CDR3 DNA reads as TGCGCCAGCAGCCAAGATGAGAGGGGATCTGGGGCCAACGTCCTGACTTTC. Amino acids: CASSQDERGSGANVLTF. The chain joins TRBV4-3 to TRBJ2-6; D may be TRBD1 or TRBD2 (5 bases each). Germline V gene lookup returns CDR1 LGHNA and CDR2 YSLEER. V was cut by 0 bases and J by 1 base, with 10 bases left in between. The length of the CDR3 is 17 residues.

The rearrangement links TRBV12-3 or TRBV12-4 to TRBJ2-3; D is perhaps TRBD2 (5 bases). The CDR3 is made up of 11 amino acids. Trimming shortened V by 9 bases and J by 4 bases, and 8 bases separated the two germline ends. Here the CDR3 reads CASQAADTQYF. The CDR3, as DNA: TGTGCCAGTCAAGCGGCAGATACGCAGTATTTT.

The chain couples TRBV28 to TRBJ2-7; 10 bases are shared with TRBD1. Looked up from germline, CDR1 is MDHEN and CDR2 is SYDVKM. The CDR3 spans 15 residues. After removal of 6 bases from V and 3 bases from J, the junction contained 8 bases not matched to a gene. Written as DNA, the CDR3 is TGTGCCAGCAGAAACTCGGGACAGGGGAGCTACGAGCAGTACTTC. Translation: CASRNSGQGSYEQYF.

The table lists this clonotype with many counts. The J gene is TRBJ2-3, the V gene TRBV20-1, with TRBD2 matching 8 bases. Germline CDR1 DFQATT, CDR2 SNEGSKA (reference sequence). CDR3 length: 16 amino acids. The junction had 13 bases not matched to a gene; V was cut back by 6 bases and J by 2 bases. The DNA for the CDR3 is TGCAGTGCCCCCAGGCTGGCGGGGGGATTCACAGATACGCAGTATTTT. This sequence encodes CSAPRLAGGFTDTQYF.

This rearrangement joins TRBV6-2 or TRBV6-3 to TRBJ2-1, with D unclear. This CDR3 comprises 14 residues. The V and J ends lost 1 base and 1 base respectively, with 5 bases between them. Germline CDR1 and CDR2: MNHEY and SVGEGT. CDR3 DNA: TGTGCCAGCAGTTACTGGCGGTCCTACAATGAGCAGTTCTTC. Encoded protein: CASSYWRSYNEQFF.

This chain's CDR3 is CASSSRGTSGSPYEQYF. The CDR3 region has the DNA TGTGCCAGCAGTTCTAGGGGGACTAGCGGGAGCCCCTACGAGCAGTACTTC. The V and J genes are TRBV27 and TRBJ2-7; 14 bases are a match to TRBD2. The V and J ends lost 4 bases and 2 bases, in that order; junction bases with no gene match: 7. The CDR3 has 17 amino acids. Germline values: CDR1 MNHEY, CDR2 SMNVEV (reference sequence).

This clonotype was counted only a few times. V and J are TRBV5-1 and TRBJ2-7; tentatively, D is TRBD1 (7 bases). Per the germline V gene, CDR1 is SGHRS and CDR2 is YFSETQ. The CDR3 is made up of 15 amino acids. Trimming took 6 bases from V and 0 from J, leaving 16 bases between them. The CDR3 sequence: CASTPRGTDSYEQYF. CDR3 in DNA: TGCGCCAGCACCCCTCGCGGGACAGACTCCTACGAGCAGTACTTC.

In this sample, this clonotype turned up many times. This chain uses TRBV10-1 with TRBJ2-7, with D unclear. This CDR3 contains 10 residues. Germline CDR1 reads WNHNN; CDR2 reads SYGVQD (reference sequence). Trimming cost V 7 bases and J 5 bases, with 6 bases left between them. CDR3 amino acids: CASKFNEQYF. CDR3 bases: TGCGCCAGCAAGTTCAACGAGCAGTACTTC.

There are a few counts of this clonotype. The J gene is TRBJ2-7, the V gene TRBV5-6, with TRBD2 matching 7 bases. Germline CDR1 is SGHDT and CDR2 is YYEEEE. The CDR3 loop spans 14 amino acids. Unmatched junction bases numbered 9, after V lost 2 bases and J lost 7 bases. In nucleotides, the CDR3 is TGTGCCAGCAGCTTTGGTTCGCGGGGGTATGAGCAGTACTTC. It yields the protein CASSFGSRGYEQYF. Looking up the rest from reference TRBV5-6 and TRBJ2-7 gives the full variable domain: DAGVTQSPTHLIKTRGQQVTLRCSPKSGHDTVSWYQQALGQGPQFIFQYYEEEERQRGNFPDRFSGHQFPNYSSELNVNALLLGDSALYLCASSFGSRGYEQYFGPGTRLTVT.

The V call is TRBV7-6, the J call TRBJ2-7; the match to TRBD2 covers 9 bases. With V trimmed by 4 bases and J by 1 base, 11 bases remained unmatched. CDR3 size: 17 residues. Germline V CDR1 and CDR2: SGHVS, FNYEAQ. The CDR3 DNA reads TGTGCCAGCAGCTGGGGGGGAGCGGGAGGAGGGTCCTACGAGCAGTACTTC. It translates to CASSWGGAGGGSYEQYF.

The rearrangement links TRBV12-5 to TRBJ2-7; 10 bases line up with TRBD2. The ends lost 8 bases at V and 5 bases at J; junction bases unmatched: 9. The germline V gene encodes CDR1 LGHNT and CDR2 FRNRAP. The length of the CDR3 is 14 residues. The CDR3 sequence is CASSGAGGEDEQYF. The CDR3, as DNA: TGTGCTAGTTCAGGAGCGGGAGGGGAAGACGAGCAGTACTTC.

This clonotype was seen repeatedly, ten times or more. The rearrangement links TRBV4-3 to TRBJ2-7, with TRBD2 as a possible D gene (5 bases). The CDR3 has 15 residues. From germline, CDR1 is LGHNA and CDR2 YSLEER. Trimming shortened V by 0 bases and J by 8 bases, and 17 bases separated the two germline ends. This CDR3 is CASSQDAGLLFKQYF. CDR3 DNA: TGCGCCAGCAGCCAAGATGCGGGCCTCCTCTTCAAGCAGTACTTC.

This chain joins TRBV29-1 and TRBJ1-2, with 8 bases identical to TRBD1. This CDR3 contains 14 residues. The junction had 8 bases not matched to a gene; V was cut back by 2 bases and J by 6 bases. Germline V gene lookup returns CDR1 SQVTM and CDR2 ANQGSEA. The CDR3 DNA reads as TGCAGCGTTGAAAAGCCCCAGGGGGCTAATGGCTACACCTTC. This sequence encodes CSVEKPQGANGYTF.

This clonotype was observed a few times. The V call is TRBV7-9, the J call TRBJ2-7; 11 bases fit TRBD2. This CDR3 has 15 amino acids. In germline, CDR1 is SEHNR, CDR2 FQNEAQ (reference sequence). Germline trimming cut 6 bases from V and 5 bases from J; bases unmatched to any gene: 9. The CDR3 region has the DNA TGTGCCAGCAGTACTAGCGGGAGTATGGGGAACGAGCAGTACTTC. This sequence encodes CASSTSGSMGNEQYF.

V usage is TRBV2 and J usage is TRBJ1-2; D not resolved. This CDR3 spans 15 amino acids. Germline V gene data show CDR1 as SNHLY and CDR2 as FYNNEI. V lost 3 bases and J 4 bases, leaving 15 bases between the germline ends. Here the CDR3 reads CASSDGIPSTYGYTF. As DNA, the CDR3 is TGTGCCAGCAGTGATGGGATTCCCAGCACCTATGGCTACACCTTC.

The rearrangement joins TRBV9 to TRBJ2-1; D not resolved. Germline CDR1 reads SGDLS; CDR2 reads YYNGEE. The CDR3 has 14 amino acids. With 1 base removed from V and 4 bases from J, the gap between germline ends came to 9 bases. CDR3 amino acids: CASSVKVQYNEQFF. The CDR3 nucleotides read TGTGCCAGCAGCGTAAAGGTGCAATACAATGAGCAGTTCTTC.

Notes on this clonotype: One end of the junction does not line up with germline, which may come from a read error. The V call is TRBV7-9, the J call TRBJ2-1, with TRBD2 matching over 12 bases. The CDR3 extends over 17 amino acids. Germline CDR1 is SEHNR and CDR2 is FQNEAQ (reference sequence). The DNA of the CDR3 is TGTACCAGCAGCTCCGACCCTAGCGGGAGGGACAAGGATGAGCAGTTCTTC. It yields the protein CTSSSDPSGRDKDEQFF.

This clonotype was detected many times. The chain recombines TRBV15 with TRBJ2-5; no clear D gene. Germline V gene lookup returns CDR1 LNHNV and CDR2 YYDKDF (reference sequence). Trimming removed 1 base from V and 2 bases from J, with 11 bases in between. This CDR3 comprises 15 residues. The CDR3 spells CATSRARSPQETQYF. The CDR3 DNA is TGTGCCACCAGCAGAGCTCGGAGCCCGCAAGAGACCCAGTACTTC.